One sample yielded the 22 T cell receptor beta chains listed below, sequenced in a study of blood T cell repertoires in COVID-19 (dated by TCRdb to between 2020 and 2021). The receptor library was made with the immunoSEQ multiplex PCR assay. TCRdb re-hosts the immuneACCESS table, in-frame sequences only. Its copies lack some clones; in the studies checked, an unresolved V gene accounts for under half of them, and the cause for the rest is not known. The sample yields about 220,000 clones; less than 85% were counted once. The ten biggest clones cover 3.6% of the sample. Sequenced: peripheral blood. The receptors were sampled from a woman of 80 years or more with acute or convalescent COVID-19.

The chain combines TRBV9 with TRBJ2-7; D unclear. CDR1 is SGDLS, CDR2 YYNGEE, per germline. Deletions cut 3 bases from V and 3 bases from J, with 10 bases between. The CDR3 has 13 residues. CDR3 in DNA: TGTGCCAGCAGCGCCCTCCTCGGCTACGAGCAGTACTTC. Translating it yields CASSALLGYEQYF.

On this clone: It is unclear where the CDR3 begins or ends on the DNA, so no DNA is shown, and the CDR3 is as TCRdb lists it. The chain joins TRBV19 to TRBJ1-6. The CDR3 length equals 15 residues, ends included. The V gene's germline CDR1 is LNHDA and CDR2 SQIVND (reference sequence). CDR3 amino acids: CASTSGGSYNSPLHF.

The V call is TRBV7-3, the J call TRBJ1-1; the match to TRBD1 covers 7 bases. The length of the CDR3 is 15 residues. From germline, CDR1 is SGHTA and CDR2 FQGTGA. V lost 5 bases to trimming and J lost 1 base; unmatched junction nucleotides: 7. The CDR3 DNA is TGTGCCAGCAGCCACAACAGGGGTGAGAACACTGAAGCTTTCTTT. Residues: CASSHNRGENTEAFF. Based on the CDR3 plus reference TRBV7-3 and TRBJ1-1, the full variable domain is GAGVSQTPSNKVTEKGKYVELRCDPISGHTALYWYRQSLGQGPEFLIYFQGTGAADDSGLPNDRFFAVRPEGSVSTLKIQRTERGDSAVYLCASSHNRGENTEAFFGQGTRLTVV.

This chain uses TRBV9 with TRBJ1-4; no reliable D call. Germline CDR1 is SGDLS and CDR2 is YYNGEE. This CDR3 comprises 15 residues. V was pared by 0 bases and J by 4 bases, with 10 bases between. The CDR3 DNA follows: TGTGCCAGCAGCGTAGGGCGGGCAGATAATGAAAAACTGTTTTTT. Amino acid sequence: CASSVGRADNEKLFF. Combining the CDR3 with reference TRBV9 and TRBJ1-4 gives the whole variable domain DSGVTQTPKHLITATGQRVTLRCSPRSGDLSVYWYQQSLDQGLQFLIQYYNGEERAKGNILERFSAQQFPDLHSELNLSSLELGDSALYFCASSVGRADNEKLFFGSGTQLSVL.

The chain joins TRBV19 to TRBJ1-5; 8 positions match TRBD1. The germline CDR1 and CDR2 sequences are LNHDA and SQIVND (reference sequence). The CDR3 is 12 residues long. The CDR3 reads CSGTGENQPQHF. CDR3 sequence (DNA): TGTAGCGGGACAGGCGAGAATCAGCCCCAGCATTTT.

The CDR3: CASRTPGVETQYF. The CDR3 DNA follows: TGTGCCAGCAGAACCCCAGGGGTAGAGACCCAGTACTTC. This rearrangement joins TRBV12-3 or TRBV12-4 to TRBJ2-5; D might be TRBD1 (6 bases). The CDR3 is 13 residues long. V lost 6 bases to trimming and J lost 4 bases, with 12 bases between them.

The chain links TRBV6-5 to TRBJ1-4; TRBD1 matches at 8 bases. The CDR3 is 14 amino acids. Germline V gene sequence: CDR1 MNHEY, CDR2 SVGAGI. The ends lost 8 bases at V and 8 bases at J; junction bases unmatched: 10. Here the CDR3 reads CASGASTGDEKLFF. In nucleotides, the CDR3 is TGTGCCAGCGGGGCCTCGACAGGGGACGAAAAACTGTTTTTT.

The CDR3 protein is CASRPGGSPAEQYF. CDR3 nucleotide sequence: TGTGCCAGCAGACCAGGGGGCTCACCCGCTGAGCAGTACTTC. The rearrangement links TRBV6-6 to TRBJ2-7, with 8 bases lining up with TRBD1. The trim removed 6 bases at V and 7 bases at J, leaving 11 bases unmatched. The CDR3 is 14 amino acids. Germline values: CDR1 MNHNY, CDR2 SVGAGI (reference sequence).

A single count supports this clone. The chain joins TRBV7-2 to TRBJ2-7; 9 positions match TRBD2. Germline V CDR1 and CDR2: SGHTA, FQGNSA. The trim removed 5 bases at V and 3 bases at J, leaving 5 bases unmatched. This CDR3 has 14 amino acids. CDR3 amino acids: CASSPRGRGYEQYF. The CDR3 region has the DNA TGTGCCAGCAGCCCCCGCGGGAGGGGCTACGAGCAGTACTTC.

This clone was seen once. This sequence joins TRBV5-1 and TRBJ2-1, with 10 nucleotides matching TRBD2. Trimming took 6 bases from V and 3 from J; bases not matched to a gene: 6. CDR1 is SGHRS and CDR2 is YFSETQ in the germline V gene. The CDR3 covers 15 residues. The CDR3 nucleotides are TGCGCCAGCACCTTTAGCGGGGGGCACTACAATGAGCAGTTCTTC. Translation: CASTFSGGHYNEQFF.

CDR3 sequence reads: CASSFQRGSSYEQYF. CDR3 DNA: TGTGCCAGCAGTTTTCAGCGGGGGAGCTCCTACGAGCAGTACTTC. V gene TRBV6-5 combines with J gene TRBJ2-7; 8 nucleotides match TRBD2. CDR3 length: 15 residues. CDR1 is MNHEY and CDR2 is SVGAGI in the germline V gene. V dropped 4 bases and J dropped 0; count of bases not matched to a gene: 5.

This rearrangement joins TRBV7-9 to TRBJ1-2, with 8 positions matching TRBD1. Trimming removed 0 bases from V and 6 bases from J; junction bases left unmatched: 6. The CDR3 has 15 amino acids. Germline CDR1 SEHNR, CDR2 FQNEAQ (reference sequence). CDR3 amino acids: CASSLAMTGVNGYTF. As DNA, the CDR3 is TGTGCCAGCAGCTTAGCGATGACAGGGGTTAATGGCTACACCTTC.

The chain recombines TRBV7-2 with TRBJ2-5; D remains ambiguous. Germline CDR1 reads SGHTA; CDR2 reads FQGNSA. This CDR3 region has 12 residues. V was clipped by 5 bases and J by 5 bases, with 9 bases between them. The chain's CDR3 is CASSPTRETQYF. DNA for the CDR3: TGTGCCAGCAGCCCAACCCGGGAGACCCAGTACTTC.

This chain uses TRBV11-3 with TRBJ2-7, with D perhaps TRBD2 (7 bases). The germline gives CDR1 SGHNT, CDR2 YENEEA. Trimming left V 1 base short and J 3 bases short, with 10 bases between. CDR3 size: 14 residues. In DNA form, the CDR3 reads TGTGCCAGCAGCTTAGTAGGGGGGGGCTACGAGCAGTACTTC. Translation: CASSLVGGGYEQYF. The variable domain in full, with the rest retrieved from reference TRBV11-3 and TRBJ2-7, is EAGVVQSPRYKIIEKKQPVAFWCNPISGHNTLYWYLQNLGQGPELLIRYENEEAVDDSQLPKDRFSAERLKGVDSTLKIQPAELGDSAVYLCASSLVGGGYEQYFGPGTRLTVT.

CDR3 protein: CASSIGGEKLFF. Here the CDR3 DNA reads TGTGCCAGTAGTATCGGAGGGGAAAAACTGTTTTTT. The chain employs TRBV19 and TRBJ1-4; D gene unclear. The ends were cut back, 3 bases at V and 8 bases at J, with 7 bases in the middle. This CDR3 is built from 12 residues. Per germline, CDR1 LNHDA and CDR2 SQIVND (reference sequence).

A note on this clone: At one end, the junction sequence differs from germline, possibly due to a read error. The CDR3 nucleotides are TGTGCCAGCAGCCAAGGAGGGGGCAGGAACTCCGGGGAGCTGTTTTTT. The encoded protein is CASSQGGGRNSGELFF. The chain couples TRBV3-1 (or the pseudogene TRBV3-2) to TRBJ2-2; 7 bases map to TRBD1. Germline CDR1 and CDR2: LGHDT and YNNKEL (reference sequence). The CDR3 runs to 16 residues.

This clone has a handful of counts. The chain has TRBV9 and TRBJ2-7; D is unresolved. The germline V gene encodes CDR1 SGDLS and CDR2 YYNGEE. The CDR3 extends over 15 amino acids. V gave up 0 bases and J gave up 5 bases, with 15 bases separating them. The DNA of the CDR3 is TGTGCCAGCAGCGTAGATCAGGCCCCCCACGACGAGCAGTACTTC. It translates to CASSVDQAPHDEQYF.

The V call is TRBV27, the J call TRBJ2-5; no clear D. CDR3 size: 12 residues. V was shortened by 3 bases and J by 5 bases, with 7 bases between the two germline ends. Germline V lookup: CDR1 MNHEY, CDR2 SMNVEV (reference sequence). CDR3 residues: CASSFRGETQYF. CDR3 bases: TGTGCCAGCAGTTTCCGAGGCGAGACCCAGTACTTC.

The genes are TRBV29-1 and TRBJ1-3, with 8 bases lining up with TRBD1. J lost 2 bases, V lost 6 bases, and 6 bases had no gene match. The CDR3 loop spans 14 amino acids. The germline CDR1 and CDR2 sequences are SQVTM and ANQGSEA. Written as DNA, the CDR3 is TGCAGCGTACTCACAGGGGGAGCTGGAAACACCATATATTTT. This translates into CSVLTGGAGNTIYF.

This clone turned up a few times. The chain uses TRBV27 and TRBJ1-2; D not resolved. CDR1 MNHEY and CDR2 SMNVEV come from the germline V gene (reference sequence). With 4 bases removed from V and 8 bases from J, the gap between germline ends came to 17 bases. The CDR3 spans 14 residues. CDR3 in DNA: TGTGCCAGCAGTTCCCGGGAGGTCAATTGGGGCTACACCTTC. Translating gives CASSSREVNWGYTF.

The V call is TRBV4-1, the J call TRBJ2-1; 9 bases match TRBD1. CDR3 length: 13 amino acids. Germline trimming cut 6 bases from V and 10 bases from J; bases unmatched to any gene: 7. Germline V CDR1 and CDR2: MGHRA, YSYEKL. The CDR3 spells CASRRTGAGEQFF. The CDR3 region has the DNA TGCGCCAGCAGGAGGACAGGGGCTGGCGAGCAGTTCTTC.

V gene TRBV6-5 combines with J gene TRBJ2-2, with 7 nucleotides matching TRBD1. Germline V gives CDR1 MNHEY, CDR2 SVGAGI. Trimming took 2 bases from V and 4 from J; bases not matched to a gene: 7. This CDR3 contains 16 residues. CDR3 residues: CASSYRTGVLTGELFF. The CDR3 DNA follows: TGTGCCAGCAGTTACAGGACAGGCGTACTCACCGGGGAGCTGTTTTTT.